This T cell receptor (beta chain) emerged from a study of cytomegalovirus exposure and HLA in healthy donors. Primers included in the PCR were 60 Vbeta and 13 Jbeta primers. Sequenced by immunoSEQ multiplex PCR; TCRdb stores in-frame clones only, minus some. The sample has about 130,000 clones, about four fifths seen once. Notes on the study in general: Immune exposure information available was restricted to CMV serostatus. For presence/absence analyses, sequencing depth was assumed to be roughly uniform across donors. The classifier was said to identify cytomegalovirus status with high specificity and sensitivity. Apparent HLA restriction characterized most CMV-associated TCR beta chains in a later analysis.

As regards this clone: The target antigen is unknown.

Per germline, CDR1 MNHEY and CDR2 SVGAGI. This CDR3 spans 14 amino acids. The TCR sequence derives from a woman aged 55 to 70 in good health and CMV-seropositive. Material for sequencing was PBMCs. The chain carries TRBV6-5 and TRBJ2-5; D is unclear. The DNA matches TRBJ2-7 better at its end, which makes the J call doubtful. CDR3 region: CASSYSSSSYEQYF. The CDR3 DNA sequence: TGTGCCAGCAGTTACTCAAGTTCCTCCTACGAGCAGTACTTC.